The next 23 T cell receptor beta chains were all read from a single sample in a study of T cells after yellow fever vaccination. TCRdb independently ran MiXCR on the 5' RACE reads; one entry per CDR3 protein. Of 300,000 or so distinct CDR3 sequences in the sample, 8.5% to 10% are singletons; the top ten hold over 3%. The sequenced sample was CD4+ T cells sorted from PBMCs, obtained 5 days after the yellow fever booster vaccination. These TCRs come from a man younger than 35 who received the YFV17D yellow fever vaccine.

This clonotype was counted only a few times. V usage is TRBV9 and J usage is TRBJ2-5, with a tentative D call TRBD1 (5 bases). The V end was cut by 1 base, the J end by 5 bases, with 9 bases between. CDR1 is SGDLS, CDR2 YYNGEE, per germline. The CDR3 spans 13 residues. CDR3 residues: CASSVSGKETQYF. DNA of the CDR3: TGTGCCAGCAGCGTATCAGGGAAGGAGACCCAGTACTTC.

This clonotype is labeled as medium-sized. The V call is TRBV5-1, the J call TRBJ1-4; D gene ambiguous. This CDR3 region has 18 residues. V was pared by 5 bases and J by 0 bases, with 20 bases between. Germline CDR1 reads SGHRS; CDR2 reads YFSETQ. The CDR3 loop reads CASSDALRTIATNEKLFF. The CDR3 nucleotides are TGCGCCAGCAGTGATGCTCTGCGAACTATTGCAACTAATGAAAAACTGTTTTTT.

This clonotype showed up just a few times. The CDR3 nucleotides read TGCAGCGTGGCCGGGACAGAGACGAACTATGGCTACACCTTC. Translating gives CSVAGTETNYGYTF. The rearrangement uses TRBV29-1 and TRBJ1-2, with 7 bases aligning to TRBD1. Unmatched junction bases numbered 9, after V lost 6 bases and J lost 2 bases. Looked up from germline, CDR1 is SQVTM and CDR2 is ANQGSEA. The CDR3 length is 14 residues.

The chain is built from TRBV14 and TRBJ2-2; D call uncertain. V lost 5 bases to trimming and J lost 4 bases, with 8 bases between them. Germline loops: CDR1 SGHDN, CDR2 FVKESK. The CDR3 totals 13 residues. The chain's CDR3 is CASSVQTTGELFF. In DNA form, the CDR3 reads TGTGCCAGCAGCGTACAAACCACCGGGGAGCTGTTTTTT.

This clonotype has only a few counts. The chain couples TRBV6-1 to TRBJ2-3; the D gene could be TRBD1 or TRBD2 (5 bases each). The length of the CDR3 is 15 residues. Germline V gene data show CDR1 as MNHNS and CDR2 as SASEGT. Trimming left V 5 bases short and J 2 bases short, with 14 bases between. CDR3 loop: CASSYLGDYTDTQYF. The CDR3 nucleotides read TGTGCCAGCAGTTACTTGGGGGATTACACAGATACGCAGTATTTT.

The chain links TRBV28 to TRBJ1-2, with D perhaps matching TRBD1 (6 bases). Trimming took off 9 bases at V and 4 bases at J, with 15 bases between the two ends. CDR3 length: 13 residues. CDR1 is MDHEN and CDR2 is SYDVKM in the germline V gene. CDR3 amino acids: CASRRGISYGYTF. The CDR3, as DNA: TGTGCCAGTCGTAGGGGGATCAGCTATGGCTACACCTTC.

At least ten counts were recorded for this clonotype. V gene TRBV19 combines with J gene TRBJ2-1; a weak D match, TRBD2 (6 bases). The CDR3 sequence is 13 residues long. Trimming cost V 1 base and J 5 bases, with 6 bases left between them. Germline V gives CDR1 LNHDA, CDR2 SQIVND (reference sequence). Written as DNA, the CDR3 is TGTGCCAGTAGTATAGGGAGGGACAATGAGCAGTTCTTC. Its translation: CASSIGRDNEQFF.

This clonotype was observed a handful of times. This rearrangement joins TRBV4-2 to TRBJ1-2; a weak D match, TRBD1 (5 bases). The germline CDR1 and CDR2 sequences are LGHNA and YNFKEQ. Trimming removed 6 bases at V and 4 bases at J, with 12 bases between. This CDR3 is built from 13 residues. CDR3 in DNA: TGTGCCAGCAGTCACGATGACAGCTATGGCTACACCTTC. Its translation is CASSHDDSYGYTF.

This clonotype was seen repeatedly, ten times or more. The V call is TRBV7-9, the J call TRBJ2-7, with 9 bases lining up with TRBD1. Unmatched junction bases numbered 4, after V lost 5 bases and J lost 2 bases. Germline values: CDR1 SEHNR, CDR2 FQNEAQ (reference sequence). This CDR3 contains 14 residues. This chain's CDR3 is CASSLGQGTYEQYF. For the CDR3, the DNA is TGTGCCAGCAGCCTGGGACAGGGAACCTACGAGCAGTACTTC.

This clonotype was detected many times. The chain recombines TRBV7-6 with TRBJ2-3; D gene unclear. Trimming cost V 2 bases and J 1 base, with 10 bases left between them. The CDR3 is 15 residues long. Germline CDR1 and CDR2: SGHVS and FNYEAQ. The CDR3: CASSLSYHRTDTQYF. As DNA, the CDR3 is TGTGCCAGCAGCTTATCCTACCACCGCACAGATACGCAGTATTTT. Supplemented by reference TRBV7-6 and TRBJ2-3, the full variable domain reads GAGVSQSPRYKVTKRGQDVALRCDPISGHVSLYWYRQALGQGPEFLTYFNYEAQQDKSGLPNDRFSAERPEGSISTLTIQRTEQRDSAMYRCASSLSYHRTDTQYFGPGTRLTVL.

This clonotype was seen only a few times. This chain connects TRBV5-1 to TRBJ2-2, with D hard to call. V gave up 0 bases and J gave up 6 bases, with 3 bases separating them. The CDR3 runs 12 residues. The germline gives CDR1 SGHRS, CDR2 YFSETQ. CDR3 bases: TGCGCCAGCAGCTTGGAGTCCGGGGAGCTGTTTTTT. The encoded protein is CASSLESGELFF.

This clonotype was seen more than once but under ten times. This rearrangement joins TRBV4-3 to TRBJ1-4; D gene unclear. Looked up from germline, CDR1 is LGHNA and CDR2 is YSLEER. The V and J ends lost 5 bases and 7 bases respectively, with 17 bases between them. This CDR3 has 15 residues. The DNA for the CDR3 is TGCGCCAGCAGCACTCGGACGCCCCGGGGTGAAAAACTGTTTTTT. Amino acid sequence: CASSTRTPRGEKLFF.

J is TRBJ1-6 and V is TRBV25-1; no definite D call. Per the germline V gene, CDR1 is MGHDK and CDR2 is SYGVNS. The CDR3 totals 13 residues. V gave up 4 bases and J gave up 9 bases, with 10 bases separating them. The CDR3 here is CASSGGPSSPLHF. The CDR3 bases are TGTGCCAGCAGTGGTGGACCCAGTTCACCCCTCCACTTT.

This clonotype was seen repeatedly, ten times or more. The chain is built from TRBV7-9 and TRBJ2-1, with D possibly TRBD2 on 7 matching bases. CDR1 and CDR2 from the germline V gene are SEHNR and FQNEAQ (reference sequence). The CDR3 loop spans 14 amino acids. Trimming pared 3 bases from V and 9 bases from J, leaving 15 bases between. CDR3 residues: CASSLGGARGEQFF. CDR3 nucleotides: TGTGCCAGCAGCTTGGGGGGGGCGCGAGGTGAGCAGTTCTTC.

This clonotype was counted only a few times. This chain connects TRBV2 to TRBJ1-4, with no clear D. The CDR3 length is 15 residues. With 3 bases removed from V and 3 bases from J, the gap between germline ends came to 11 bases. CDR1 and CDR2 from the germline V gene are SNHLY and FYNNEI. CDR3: CASSDVQTSNEKLFF. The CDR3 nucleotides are TGTGCCAGCAGTGATGTTCAGACGTCTAATGAAAAACTGTTTTTT.

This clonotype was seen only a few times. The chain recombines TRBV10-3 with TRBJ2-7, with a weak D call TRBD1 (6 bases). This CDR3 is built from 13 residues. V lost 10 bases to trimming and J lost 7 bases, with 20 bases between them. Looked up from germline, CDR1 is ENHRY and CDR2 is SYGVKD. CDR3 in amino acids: CATSRDITGEQYV. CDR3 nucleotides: TGTGCCACGTCCCGGGACATTACTGGGGAGCAGTACGTC.

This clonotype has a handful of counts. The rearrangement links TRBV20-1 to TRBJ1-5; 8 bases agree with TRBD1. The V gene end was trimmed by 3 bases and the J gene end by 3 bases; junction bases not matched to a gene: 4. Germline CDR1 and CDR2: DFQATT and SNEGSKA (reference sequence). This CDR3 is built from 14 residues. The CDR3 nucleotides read TGCAGTGCTAGGGGGACAGGTTACAATCAGCCCCAGCATTTT. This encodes CSARGTGYNQPQHF.

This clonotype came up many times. CDR3 bases: TGCAGTGCTCTACCCGGACTCGAGAACACAGATACGCAGTATTTT. This encodes CSALPGLENTDTQYF. The V gene is TRBV20-1, the J gene TRBJ2-3, with D tentatively TRBD2 (5 bases). Germline CDR1 is DFQATT and CDR2 is SNEGSKA (reference sequence). The CDR3 contains 15 residues. Trimming pared 5 bases from V and 2 bases from J, leaving 17 bases between.

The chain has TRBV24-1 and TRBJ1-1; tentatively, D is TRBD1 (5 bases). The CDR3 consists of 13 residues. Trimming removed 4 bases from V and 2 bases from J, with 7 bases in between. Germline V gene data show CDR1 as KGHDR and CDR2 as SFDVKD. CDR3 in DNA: TGTGCCACCAGTGAACAGGATAACACTGAAGCTTTCTTT. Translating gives CATSEQDNTEAFF.

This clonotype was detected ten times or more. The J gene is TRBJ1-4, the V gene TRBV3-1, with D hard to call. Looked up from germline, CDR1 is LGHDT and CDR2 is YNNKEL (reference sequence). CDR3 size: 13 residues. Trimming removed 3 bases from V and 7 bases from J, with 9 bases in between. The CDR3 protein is CASSHLSGEKLFF. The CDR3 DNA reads TGTGCCAGCAGCCACTTATCGGGTGAAAAACTGTTTTTT. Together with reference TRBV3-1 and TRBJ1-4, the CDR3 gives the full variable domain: DTAVSQTPKYLVTQMGNDKSIKCEQNLGHDTMYWYKQDSKKFLKIMFSYNNKELIINETVPNRFSPKSPDKAHLNLHINSLELGDSAVYFCASSHLSGEKLFFGSGTQLSVL.

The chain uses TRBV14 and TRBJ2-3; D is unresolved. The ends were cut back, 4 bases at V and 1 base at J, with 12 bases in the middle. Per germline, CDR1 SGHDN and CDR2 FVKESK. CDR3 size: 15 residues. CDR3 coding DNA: TGTGCCAGCAGCCCCGCGATCCCCCGCACAGATACGCAGTATTTT. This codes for CASSPAIPRTDTQYF.

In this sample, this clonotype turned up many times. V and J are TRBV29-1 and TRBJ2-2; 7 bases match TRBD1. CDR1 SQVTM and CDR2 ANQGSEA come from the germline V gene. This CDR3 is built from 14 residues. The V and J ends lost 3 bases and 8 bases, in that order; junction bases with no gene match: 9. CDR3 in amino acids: CSVDRTGYSGELFF. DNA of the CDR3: TGCAGCGTTGATCGGACAGGTTATTCGGGGGAGCTGTTTTTT.

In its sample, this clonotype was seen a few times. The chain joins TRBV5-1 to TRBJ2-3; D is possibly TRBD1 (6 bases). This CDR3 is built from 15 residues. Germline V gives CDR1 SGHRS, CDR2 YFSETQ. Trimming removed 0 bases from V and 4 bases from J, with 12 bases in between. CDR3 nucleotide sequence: TGCGCCAGCAGCTTGGACAGGGTATACCCAGATACGCAGTATTTT. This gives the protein CASSLDRVYPDTQYF.